The next 13 T cell receptor beta chains were all read from a single sample in a study of shared clonotypes between healthy human individuals. Clones were sequenced by immunoSEQ multiplex PCR, and TCRdb holds only the in-frame ones, with some missing. The sample shows about 2.3 million clones, 93% of them seen only once. The source material was naive CD4+ T cells from PBMCs. Sample subset: CD45RA+ positively selected. The source of these receptors is a man aged 18 to 29 in good health. Some clones in this sample may be carry-over from other donors' samples.

The J gene is TRBJ1-2, the V gene TRBV6-5, with D perhaps TRBD1 (6 bases). Trimming removed 6 bases at V and 6 bases at J, with 11 bases between. This CDR3 comprises 12 residues. Germline CDR1 is MNHEY and CDR2 is SVGAGI. The CDR3 spells CASSPGQNGYTF. CDR3 DNA: TGTGCCAGCAGCCCAGGACAGAATGGCTACACCTTC.

Remarks on this clone: The sample holds other DNA sequences that translate to the same CDR3. V is TRBV28 and J is TRBJ2-1; the D gene is possibly TRBD1 (6 bases). Germline CDR1 is MDHEN and CDR2 is SYDVKM. Trimming removed 7 bases from V and 9 bases from J, with 13 bases in between. The CDR3 is 12 residues long. CDR3 region: CASTKVGGEQFF. The DNA for the CDR3 is TGTGCCAGCACTAAAGTAGGGGGTGAGCAGTTCTTC.

This chain uses TRBV2 with TRBJ2-7, with a tentative D call TRBD1 (5 bases). Trimming took 9 bases from V and 0 from J, leaving 15 bases between them. The CDR3 is made up of 14 amino acids. Germline loops: CDR1 SNHLY, CDR2 FYNNEI. CDR3: CASVLQGSSYEQYF. CDR3 DNA: TGTGCCAGTGTGCTTCAGGGTAGCTCCTACGAGCAGTACTTC.

The gene calls are TRBV5-1 and TRBJ1-1; 10 nucleotides align to TRBD1. CDR1 and CDR2 (germline): SGHRS, YFSETQ. The trim removed 4 bases at V and 3 bases at J, leaving 12 bases unmatched. This CDR3 spans 17 amino acids. Written as DNA, the CDR3 is TGCGCCAGCAGCGGGGGGACAGGGGCCAACACGTACACTGAAGCTTTCTTT. Translation: CASSGGTGANTYTEAFF.

The gene calls are TRBV10-3 and TRBJ2-3, with 8 positions matching TRBD2. J was trimmed by 3 bases and V by 11 bases; bases with no gene match: 13. The CDR3 loop spans 15 amino acids. CDR1 ENHRY and CDR2 SYGVKD come from the germline V gene. This chain's CDR3 is CAAAGGPGGTDTQYF. CDR3 sequence (DNA): TGTGCCGCCGCCGGAGGTCCGGGAGGGACAGATACGCAGTATTTT.

CDR3 sequence: CASSRYSDPTGELFF. In DNA form, the CDR3 reads TGCGCCAGCAGCAGGTATAGCGACCCAACCGGGGAGCTGTTTTTT. The chain has TRBV5-1 and TRBJ2-2; D is perhaps TRBD2 (5 bases). The CDR3 loop spans 15 amino acids. The ends were cut back, 4 bases at V and 5 bases at J, with 15 bases in the middle. Germline V gene sequence: CDR1 SGHRS, CDR2 YFSETQ.

For the CDR3, the DNA is TGTGCCAGCAGCTTACGGGAATTCGGCAGGGGGCTTCATACTGAAGCTTTCTTT. Translating gives CASSLREFGRGLHTEAFF. The chain is built from TRBV11-2 and TRBJ1-1, with 8 bases identical to TRBD1. Trimming took 2 bases from V and 5 from J; bases not matched to a gene: 16. Germline-derived CDR1 and CDR2 are SGHAT and FQNNGV. The CDR3 is made up of 18 amino acids.

The gene calls are TRBV9 and TRBJ1-1; D remains ambiguous. From germline, CDR1 is SGDLS and CDR2 YYNGEE. Trimming took 3 bases from V and 2 from J, leaving 14 bases between them. The CDR3 consists of 15 residues. The CDR3, as DNA: TGTGCCAGCAGCGCCTCCCCGGCGCTTAACACTGAAGCTTTCTTT. The encoded protein is CASSASPALNTEAFF. Full variable domain (remainder filled in from reference TRBV9 and TRBJ1-1): DSGVTQTPKHLITATGQRVTLRCSPRSGDLSVYWYQQSLDQGLQFLIQYYNGEERAKGNILERFSAQQFPDLHSELNLSSLELGDSALYFCASSASPALNTEAFFGQGTRLTVV.

J is TRBJ1-5 and V is TRBV28; 9 nucleotides align to TRBD1. Losses at the gene ends were 7 bases for V and 5 bases for J; bases not matched to a gene: 9. CDR1 is MDHEN, CDR2 SYDVKM, per germline. The CDR3 consists of 15 residues. In DNA, the CDR3 is TGTGCCAGCACGGTCGCCGGGACAGGGTATCAGCCCCAGCATTTT. Its protein is CASTVAGTGYQPQHF. The complete variable domain, with remaining parts taken from reference TRBV28 and TRBJ1-5, reads DVKVTQSSRYLVKRTGEKVFLECVQDMDHENMFWYRQDPGLGLRLIYFSYDVKMKEKGDIPEGYSVSREKKERFSLILESASTNQTSMYLCASTVAGTGYQPQHFGDGTRLSIL.

This chain uses TRBV20-1 with TRBJ2-1; D is unclear. CDR1 is DFQATT, CDR2 SNEGSKA, per germline (reference sequence). CDR3 length: 9 amino acids. As DNA, the CDR3 is TGCAGGACCAACAATGAGCAGTTCTTC. Amino acid sequence: CRTNNEQFF.

Remarks on this clone: At one end, the junction sequence differs from germline, possibly due to a read error. The chain recombines TRBV6-5 with TRBJ2-7; TRBD2 matches at 10 bases. The CDR3 spans 14 residues. The germline V gene has CDR1 MNHEY and CDR2 SVGAGI. CDR3 loop: CASSDSSGRHEQYF. The CDR3 nucleotides are TGTGCCAGCAGTGACTCTAGCGGGAGACACGAGCAGTACTTC.

This chain uses TRBV6-5 with TRBJ2-1; the D is unclear. The CDR3 sequence is 12 residues long. The germline V gene has CDR1 MNHEY and CDR2 SVGAGI. Trimming cost V 5 bases and J 3 bases, with 5 bases left between them. CDR3 sequence reads: CASSQDYNEQFF. CDR3 nucleotide sequence: TGTGCCAGCAGTCAAGACTACAATGAGCAGTTCTTC.

As for this clone: Other DNA sequences in this sample translate to the same CDR3. The chain has TRBV12-5 and TRBJ1-2; D not certain. Trimming left V 3 bases short and J 2 bases short, with 4 bases between. Germline CDR1 reads LGHNT; CDR2 reads FRNRAP. The CDR3 has 12 residues. The CDR3 DNA sequence: TGTGCTAGTGGTTTTCAAAACTATGGCTACACCTTC. Encoded protein: CASGFQNYGYTF. The full variable domain, with the rest looked up from reference TRBV12-5 and TRBJ1-2, is DARVTQTPRHKVTEMGQEVTMRCQPILGHNTVFWYRQTMMQGLELLAYFRNRAPLDDSGMPKDRFSAEMPDATLATLKIQPSEPRDSAVYFCASGFQNYGYTFGSGTRLTVV.